A selection of T cell receptor beta chains follows, all from one sample in a study of PD-1 blockade in classical Hodgkin lymphoma. Some clones are missing from TCRdb's copy, which holds only in-frame ones; the method was immunoSEQ multiplex PCR. Here the sample spans about 63,000 clones, 88% being singletons. Sequencing used peripheral blood mononuclear cells (PBMCs), obtained before the second cycle of nivolumab. The receptors were sampled from a human donor with classical Hodgkin lymphoma. Each CDR3 is given with its conserved first and last residue. A D gene is named only where the DNA matches it firmly. Clone size is not always given. Where it is, it says once, few, many or a class for expanded clones.

TRBV7-9	16	-	TRBJ2-5	-	TGTGCCAGCAGCTTAGCGGGGGAAGGCAGTGGAGAGACCCAGTACTTC	CASSLAGEGSGETQYF
TRBV6-6	12	-	TRBJ2-7	once	TGTGCCAGTGTAACAGGGTTTTACGAGCAGTACTTC	CASVTGFYEQYF
TRBV7-6	13	-	TRBJ2-7	-	TGTGCCAGCAGCTCGGGGACCTCCTACGAGCAGTACTTC	CASSSGTSYEQYF
TRBV27	15	TRBD1	TRBJ1-5	-	TGTGCCAGCAGTTCCCGGGACAGGGGACTGGTAGGAGTGCATTTT	CASSSRDRGLVGVHF
TRBV11-2	12	-	TRBJ2-1	-	TGTGCCAGCAGCTTAGTTCGCAATGAGCAGTTCTTC	CASSLVRNEQFF
TRBV11-3	18	TRBD2	TRBJ2-3	-	TGTGCCAGCAGCTTAGGCCCTAGCGGGGGGGCCCGCACAGATACGCAGTATTTT	CASSLGPSGGARTDTQYF
TRBV10-1	14	TRBD1	TRBJ1-1	-	TGCGCCAGCAGTGTTAACAGGGGGCTCGTTGAAGCTTTCTTT	CASSVNRGLVEAFF
TRBV5-1	15	-	TRBJ1-6	-	TGCGCCAGCAGCTACGACAGTATTTCGAATTCACCCCTCCACTTT	CASSYDSISNSPLHF
TRBV29-1	14	TRBD1	TRBJ2-7	-	TGCAGCGTTGTGGCTCAGGGGGTCTCCTACGAGCAGTACTTC	CSVVAQGVSYEQYF
TRBV6-1	12	-	TRBJ1-1	few	TGTGCCAGCAGTCACACTCGAGTAGGGGCTTTCTTT	CASSHTRVGAFF
TRBV5-1	15	-	TRBJ1-5	-	TGCGCCAGCAGCTTGGGCCACTCCGCTAGTCAGCCCCAGCATTTT	CASSLGHSASQPQHF
TRBV6-5	15	-	TRBJ2-7	-	TGTGCCACCGATACCCTTCGAAGGACTGGGAGCGAGCAGTACTTC	CATDTLRRTGSEQYF
TRBV6-6	16	-	TRBJ2-3	-	TGTGCCAGCAGTTACCAAGGCGGCAGGACCACAGATACGCAGTATTTT	CASSYQGGRTTDTQYF
TRBV5-6	13	-	TRBJ2-5	-	TGTGCCAGCAGCTTGGTGGGGGTAGAGACCCAGTACTTC	CASSLVGVETQYF
TRBV19	14	-	TRBJ1-5	-	TGTGCCAGTAGACCGGACAGTAGCAATCAGCCCCAGCATTTT	CASRPDSSNQPQHF